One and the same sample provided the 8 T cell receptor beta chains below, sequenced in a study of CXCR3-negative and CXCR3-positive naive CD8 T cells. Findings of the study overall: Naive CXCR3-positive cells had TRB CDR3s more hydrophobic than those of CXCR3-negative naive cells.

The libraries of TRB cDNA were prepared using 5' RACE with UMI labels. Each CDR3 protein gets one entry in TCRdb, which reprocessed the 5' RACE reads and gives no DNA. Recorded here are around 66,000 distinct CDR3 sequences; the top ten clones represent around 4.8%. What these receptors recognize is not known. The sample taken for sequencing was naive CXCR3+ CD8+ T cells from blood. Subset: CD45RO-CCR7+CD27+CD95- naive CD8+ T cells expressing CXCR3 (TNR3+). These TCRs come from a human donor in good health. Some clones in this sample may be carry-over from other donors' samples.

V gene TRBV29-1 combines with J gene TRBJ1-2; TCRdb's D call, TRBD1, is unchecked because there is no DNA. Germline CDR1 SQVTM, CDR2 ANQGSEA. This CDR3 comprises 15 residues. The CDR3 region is CSVERGSIVDDGYTF.

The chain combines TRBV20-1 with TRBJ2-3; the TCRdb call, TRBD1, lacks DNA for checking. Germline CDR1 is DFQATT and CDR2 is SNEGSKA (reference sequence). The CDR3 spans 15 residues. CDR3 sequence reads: CSARDLFGRSDTQYF.

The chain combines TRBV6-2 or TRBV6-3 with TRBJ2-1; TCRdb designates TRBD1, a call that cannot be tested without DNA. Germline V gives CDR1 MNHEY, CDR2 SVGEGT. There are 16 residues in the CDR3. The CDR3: CASSQGAPGSYNEQFF.

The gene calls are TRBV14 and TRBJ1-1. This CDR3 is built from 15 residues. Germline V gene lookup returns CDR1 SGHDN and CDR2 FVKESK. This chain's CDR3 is CASSQDPTVNTEAFF. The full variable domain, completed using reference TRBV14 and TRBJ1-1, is EAGVTQFPSHSVIEKGQTVTLRCDPISGHDNLYWYRRVMGKEIKFLLHFVKESKQDESGMPNNRFLAERTGGTYSTLKVQPAELEDSGVYFCASSQDPTVNTEAFFGQGTRLTVV.

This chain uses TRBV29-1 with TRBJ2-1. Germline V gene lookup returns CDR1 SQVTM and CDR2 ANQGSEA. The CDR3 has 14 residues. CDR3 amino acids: CSVEDGSKYNEQFF.

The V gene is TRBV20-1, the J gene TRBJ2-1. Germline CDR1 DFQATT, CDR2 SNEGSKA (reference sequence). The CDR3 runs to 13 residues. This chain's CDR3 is CSARDPDYNEQFF.

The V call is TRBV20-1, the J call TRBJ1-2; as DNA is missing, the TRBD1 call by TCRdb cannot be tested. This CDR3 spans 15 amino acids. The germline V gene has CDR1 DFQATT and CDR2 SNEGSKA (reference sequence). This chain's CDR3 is CSARDRKGAQWGYTF.

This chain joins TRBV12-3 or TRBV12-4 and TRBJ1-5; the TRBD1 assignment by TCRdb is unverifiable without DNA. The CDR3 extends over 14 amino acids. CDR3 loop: CASSSEGAREPQHF.